This note documents a single T cell receptor (beta chain) sequence. The data derive from a study of blood T cell repertoires in COVID-19. V lost 3 bases, J lost 8 bases, and 28 bases lay in between. Germline values: CDR1 KGHSH, CDR2 LQKENI. The CDR3 totals 18 residues. Only in-frame clones appear in the TCRdb table, and some are missing; sequencing was by immunoSEQ multiplex PCR. The sample holds 150,000 or so clones; about 90% are singletons and the top ten take approximately 6.2%. The chain is built from TRBV18 and TRBJ1-2; D might be TRBD1 (6 bases). The sequenced sample consisted of peripheral blood. This sequence was found in a man aged 80 or over with acute or convalescent COVID-19. CDR3 loop: CASSPSLLNSRGFDGYTF. As DNA, the CDR3 is TGTGCCAGCTCACCTTCCCTTCTCAACAGCAGGGGTTTTGACGGCTACACCTTC.